This paragraph reports one T cell receptor (beta chain). The sample comes from a study of blood T cell repertoires in COVID-19. Overall study: From T cells, B-cell-depleted T cells, or PBMCs came the material, which was cDNA or gDNA.

The method was immunoSEQ multiplex PCR; TCRdb's version includes in-frame clones alone and lacks a portion of them. The sample lists around 70,000 clones, about 91% occurring once. After removal of 1 base from V and 6 bases from J, the junction contained 11 bases not matched to a gene. CDR3 length equals 16 residues. Germline lookup yields CDR1 SGHTA and CDR2 FQGTGA. Sequencing used peripheral blood. The chain joins TRBV7-3 to TRBJ2-5, with 7 bases matching TRBD2. The receptor's source is a human donor in a cohort sampled during active COVID-19. This CDR3 is CASSLNGGSMVQTQYF. The CDR3 DNA follows: TGTGCCAGCAGCTTAAATGGCGGGAGTATGGTCCAGACCCAGTACTTC.